This TCR beta chain emerged from a study of T cells in Graves' hyperthyroidism and ophthalmopathy. Diagnosing involved the use of clinical symptoms, serum thyroxine and TRAb, thyroid ultrasound and orbital computed tomography. Per germline, CDR1 MNHEY and CDR2 SVGAGI. V was clipped by 10 bases and J by 2 bases, with 11 bases between them. This CDR3 is built from 12 residues. Using RNA transcripts as the source, TCR beta CDR3 regions were amplified. HTBI primers drove first-round RT-PCR of the TCR CDR3. MiXCR, run by TCRdb on the multiplex PCR reads, gives a single entry per CDR3 protein. The sample has more than 75,000 distinct CDR3 sequences, approximately 56% seen once.

Sequencing was performed on blood. This chain joins TRBV6-5 and TRBJ2-5, with a weak D call TRBD2 (5 bases). The TCR comes from a woman aged 40 to 49 with Graves' hyperthyroidism. CDR3 loop: CATVPGQETQYF. In DNA, the CDR3 is TGTGCCACCGTGCCGGGACAAGAGACCCAGTACTTC.